The 2 T cell receptor beta chains listed next were all sequenced from one sample in a study of blood T cell repertoires in COVID-19. Sequenced by immunoSEQ multiplex PCR; TCRdb stores in-frame clones only, minus some. The sample contains fewer than 500,000 clones, approximately 92% of which appear only once. The sequencing sample was made of PBMCs or T cells enriched from blood (not recorded which). These receptors were taken from a man younger than 40 who had recovered from COVID-19.

The chain combines TRBV28 with TRBJ2-5; 13 bases align to TRBD2. The J segment lost 5 bases and the V segment lost 6 bases, leaving 15 bases of the junction unmatched. This CDR3 region has 18 residues. CDR1 is MDHEN and CDR2 is SYDVKM in the germline V gene. CDR3 sequence reads: CASRRRTSGSGRYETQYF. CDR3 DNA: TGTGCCAGCAGGCGTAGGACTAGCGGGAGCGGGAGGTATGAGACCCAGTACTTC.

V gene TRBV28 combines with J gene TRBJ2-2; D is possibly TRBD1 (5 bases). CDR1 MDHEN and CDR2 SYDVKM come from the germline V gene. V was trimmed by 5 bases and J by 7 bases, leaving 17 bases between them. The CDR3 is 15 amino acids. CDR3: CASSPRAGYDGELFF. The CDR3 DNA reads TGTGCCAGCAGTCCAAGGGCAGGGTATGACGGGGAGCTGTTTTTT.